This T cell receptor beta chain was recorded in a study of blood T cell repertoires in COVID-19. The V gene end was trimmed by 7 bases and the J gene end by 6 bases; junction bases not matched to a gene: 11. The V gene's germline CDR1 is LNHDA and CDR2 SQIVND (reference sequence). This CDR3 comprises 14 residues. Recovered Cohort 3 donors showed two negative PCRs, clearance, or symptom resolution. Profiling relied on immunoSEQ multiplex PCR, and the TCRdb table lists in-frame clones only, not all of them. The sample records around 300,000 clones, over 75% being singletons. Material: PBMCs or T cells enriched from blood (not recorded which). This sequence originates from a woman in her twenties or thirties who had recovered from COVID-19. The genes are TRBV19 and TRBJ1-2, with TRBD1 matching 7 bases. The CDR3 protein is CASTRSQGRNGYTF. CDR3 nucleotide sequence: TGTGCCAGTACCCGGTCACAGGGGAGGAATGGCTACACCTTC.